The TCR beta chain under discussion was sequenced for a study of monozygotic twins with inflammatory bowel disease. Study conclusions and caveats: The co-twins with IBD showed lower TCRbeta diversity (inverse Simpson) than their healthy siblings. Researchers report that IBD patients shared fewer clonotypes with others than healthy twins, especially amid disease activity.

TCRdb processed the 5' RACE reads again and assigns one entry to each CDR3 protein, with no DNA. The sample yields 350,000 to 400,000 distinct CDR3 sequences, of which the top ten take up just over 2.5%. A remark on this clonotype: The antigen is unknown.

The source of this sequence is a human donor with ulcerative colitis or Crohn's disease, or a healthy co-twin of an affected twin (not recorded which). The sample was blood.

This CDR3 reads CAISGQGNIADTQYF. The V gene is TRBV10-3, the J gene TRBJ2-3; lacking DNA, the TRBD1 call made by TCRdb goes unchecked. Germline V CDR1 and CDR2: ENHRY, SYGVKD. The CDR3 length is 15 residues.